The clone carrying this T cell receptor (beta chain) was counted a few times. Its matching antigen is unknown. Some clones are missing from TCRdb's copy, which holds only in-frame ones; the method was immunoSEQ multiplex PCR. This table has 100,000 or so clones, 95% to 96% appearing once. The CDR3 is made up of 14 amino acids. The V end lost 0 bases, the J end lost 3 bases, and 10 bases lay between the germline ends. The V gene's germline CDR1 is SGDLS and CDR2 YYNGEE. These data belong to a study of OX40 agonist ivuxolimab in advanced cancers. Study-wide results and limits: Some nonresponders likewise displayed low normalized T-cell clonal expansion. Patients with a partial response at 0.1-3.0 mg/kg had among the lowest clonal expansion.

The chain combines TRBV9 with TRBJ2-7; a weak D match, TRBD2 (5 bases). The sequence derives from an adult with an advanced solid tumor such as melanoma, head and neck, liver or kidney cancer. Here the sequenced sample was CD4+ or CD8+ T cells sorted from blood, taken in a trial of the OX40 agonist ivuxolimab. CDR3 loop: CASSVAAGLYEQYF. The CDR3, as DNA: TGTGCCAGCAGCGTAGCGGCGGGTCTCTACGAGCAGTACTTC.